This T cell receptor (beta chain) was sequenced in a study of beta chain features in type 1 diabetes. Findings and limits, study-wide: PCR might show a preference for shorter templates, equally across patients and controls.

A word on this clone: Its antigen is currently unknown.

The study reverse transcribed the entire isolated RNA, so it sequenced expressed TCRB transcripts. Sequenced by immunoSEQ multiplex PCR; TCRdb stores in-frame clones only, minus some. The sample lists around 500,000 clones, about 30% occurring once. Blood was collected once per donor into heparin, averaging approximately 0.11 L. The germline V and J ends were trimmed by 3 bases and 0 bases, with 6 bases remaining between them. Germline lookup yields CDR1 MGHRA and CDR2 YSYEKL. The CDR3 runs 15 residues. This receptor was taken from a man between 18 and 35 years old in good health. This chain uses TRBV4-1 with TRBJ2-6; D unclear. The specimen sequenced was naive CD4+ T cells from blood. As DNA, the CDR3 is TGCGCCAGCAGCCACGGCATCTCTGGGGCCAACGTCCTGACTTTC. Translated, it gives CASSHGISGANVLTF.